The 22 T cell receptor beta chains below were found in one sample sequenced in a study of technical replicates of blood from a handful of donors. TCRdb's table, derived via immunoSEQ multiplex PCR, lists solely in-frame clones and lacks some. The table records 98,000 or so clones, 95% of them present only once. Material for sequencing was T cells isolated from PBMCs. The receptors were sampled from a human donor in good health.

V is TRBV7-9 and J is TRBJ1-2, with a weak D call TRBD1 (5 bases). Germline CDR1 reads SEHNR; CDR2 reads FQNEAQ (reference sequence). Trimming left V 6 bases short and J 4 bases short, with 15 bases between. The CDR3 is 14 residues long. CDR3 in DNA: TGTGCCAGCAGTTCCGCGGGACTAGCCTATGGCTACACCTTC. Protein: CASSSAGLAYGYTF.

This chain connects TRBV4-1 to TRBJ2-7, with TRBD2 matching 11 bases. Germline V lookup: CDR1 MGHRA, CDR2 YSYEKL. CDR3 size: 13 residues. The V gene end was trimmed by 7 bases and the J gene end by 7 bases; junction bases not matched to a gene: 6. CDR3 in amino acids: CASKDSGGAEQYF. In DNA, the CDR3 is TGCGCCAGCAAAGATAGCGGGGGGGCGGAGCAGTACTTC.

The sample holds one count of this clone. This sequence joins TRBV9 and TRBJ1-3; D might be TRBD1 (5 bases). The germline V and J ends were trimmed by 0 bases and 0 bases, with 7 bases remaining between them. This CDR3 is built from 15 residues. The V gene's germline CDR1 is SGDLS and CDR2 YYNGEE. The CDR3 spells CASSVVDSSGNTIYF. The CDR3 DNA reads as TGTGCCAGCAGCGTAGTCGACAGCTCTGGAAACACCATATATTTT.

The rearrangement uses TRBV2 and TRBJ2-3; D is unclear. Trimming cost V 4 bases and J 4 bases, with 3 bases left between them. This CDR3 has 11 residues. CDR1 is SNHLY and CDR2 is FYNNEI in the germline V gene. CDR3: CASSVADTQYF. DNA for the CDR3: TGTGCCAGCAGTGTCGCAGATACGCAGTATTTT.

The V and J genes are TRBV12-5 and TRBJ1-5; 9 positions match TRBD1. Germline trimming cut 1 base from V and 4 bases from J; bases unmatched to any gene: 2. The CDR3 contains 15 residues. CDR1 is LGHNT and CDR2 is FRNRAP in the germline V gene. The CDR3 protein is CASGLGDRGNQPQHF. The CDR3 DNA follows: TGTGCTAGTGGTTTGGGAGACAGGGGGAATCAGCCCCAGCATTTT.

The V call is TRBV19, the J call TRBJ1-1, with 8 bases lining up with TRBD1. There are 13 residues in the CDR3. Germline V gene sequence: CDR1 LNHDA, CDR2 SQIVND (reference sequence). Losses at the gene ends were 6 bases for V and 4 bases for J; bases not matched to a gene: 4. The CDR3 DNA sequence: TGTGCCAGTAGCTTAACAGGGGGCACTGAAGCTTTCTTT. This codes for CASSLTGGTEAFF.

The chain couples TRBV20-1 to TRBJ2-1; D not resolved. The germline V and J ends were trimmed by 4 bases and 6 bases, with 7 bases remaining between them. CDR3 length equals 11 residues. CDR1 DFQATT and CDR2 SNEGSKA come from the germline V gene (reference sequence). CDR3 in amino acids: CSATGRNEQFF. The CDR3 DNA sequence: TGCAGTGCTACGGGTCGCAATGAGCAGTTCTTC.

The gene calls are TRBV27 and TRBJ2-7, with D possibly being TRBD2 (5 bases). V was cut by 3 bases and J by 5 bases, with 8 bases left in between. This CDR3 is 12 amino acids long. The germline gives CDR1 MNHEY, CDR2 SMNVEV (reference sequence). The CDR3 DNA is TGTGCCAGCAGTTTTAGAGGGAACGAGCAGTACTTC. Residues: CASSFRGNEQYF.

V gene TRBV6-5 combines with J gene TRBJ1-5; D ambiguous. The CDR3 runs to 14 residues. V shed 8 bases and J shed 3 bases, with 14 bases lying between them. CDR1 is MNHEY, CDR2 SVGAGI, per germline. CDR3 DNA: TGTGCCAGCTCGATCTCGGGTTACAATCAGCCCCAGCATTTT. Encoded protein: CASSISGYNQPQHF.

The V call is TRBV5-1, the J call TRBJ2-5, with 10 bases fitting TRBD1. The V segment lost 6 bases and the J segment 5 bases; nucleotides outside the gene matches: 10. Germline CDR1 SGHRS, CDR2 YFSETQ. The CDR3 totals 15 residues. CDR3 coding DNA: TGCGCCAGCACCAGACAGGGGGCTCTGGAGGAGACCCAGTACTTC. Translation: CASTRQGALEETQYF.

The CDR3, as DNA: TGTGCCAGCATTAACAGACAGGGGGCCTACAATGAGCAGTTCTTC. Encoded protein: CASINRQGAYNEQFF. This chain joins TRBV6-6 and TRBJ2-1; 9 nucleotides agree with TRBD1. The CDR3 is made up of 15 amino acids. CDR1 is MNHNY and CDR2 is SVGAGI in the germline V gene (reference sequence). Trimming cost V 7 bases and J 2 bases; bases outside gene matches: 6.

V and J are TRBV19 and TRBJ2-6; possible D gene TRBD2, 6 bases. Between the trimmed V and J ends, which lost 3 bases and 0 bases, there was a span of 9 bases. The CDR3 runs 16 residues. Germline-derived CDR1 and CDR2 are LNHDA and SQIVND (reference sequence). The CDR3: CASSMHGSSGANVLTF. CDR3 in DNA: TGTGCCAGTAGTATGCACGGGAGCTCTGGGGCCAACGTCCTGACTTTC.

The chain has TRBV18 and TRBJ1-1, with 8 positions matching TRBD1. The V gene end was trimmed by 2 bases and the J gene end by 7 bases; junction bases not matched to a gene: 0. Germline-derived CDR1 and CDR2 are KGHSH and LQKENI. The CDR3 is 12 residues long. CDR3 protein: CASSPDRGEAFF. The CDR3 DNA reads TGTGCCAGCTCACCAGACAGGGGTGAAGCTTTCTTT. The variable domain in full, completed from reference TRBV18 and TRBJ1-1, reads NAGVMQNPRHLVRRRGQEARLRCSPMKGHSHVYWYRQLPEEGLKFMVYLQKENIIDESGMPKERFSAEFPKEGPSILRIQQVVRGDSAAYFCASSPDRGEAFFGQGTRLTVV.

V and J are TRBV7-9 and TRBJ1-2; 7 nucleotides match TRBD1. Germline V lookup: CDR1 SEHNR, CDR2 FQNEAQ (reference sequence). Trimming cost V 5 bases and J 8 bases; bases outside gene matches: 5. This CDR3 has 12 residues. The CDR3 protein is CASSADRVGYTF. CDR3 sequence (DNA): TGTGCCAGCAGCGCCGACAGGGTGGGCTACACCTTC.

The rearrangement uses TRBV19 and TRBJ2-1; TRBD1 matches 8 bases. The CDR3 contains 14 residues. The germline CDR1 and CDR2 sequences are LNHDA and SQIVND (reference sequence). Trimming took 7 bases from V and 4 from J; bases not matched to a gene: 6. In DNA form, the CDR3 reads TGTGCCAGTACTGACAGGGGAGAGTACAATGAGCAGTTCTTC. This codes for CASTDRGEYNEQFF.

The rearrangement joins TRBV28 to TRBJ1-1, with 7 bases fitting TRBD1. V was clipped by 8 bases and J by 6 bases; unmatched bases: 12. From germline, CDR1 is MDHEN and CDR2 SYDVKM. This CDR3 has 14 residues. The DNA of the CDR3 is TGTGCCAGCGCAAAAGGGTCAGGGGGAGCTGAAGCTTTCTTT. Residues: CASAKGSGGAEAFF.

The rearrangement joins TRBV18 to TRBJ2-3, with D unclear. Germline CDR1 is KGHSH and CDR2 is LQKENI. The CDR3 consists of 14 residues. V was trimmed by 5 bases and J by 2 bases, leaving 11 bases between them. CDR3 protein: CASSSSDSTDTQYF. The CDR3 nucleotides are TGTGCCAGCTCATCTTCCGACTCCACAGATACGCAGTATTTT.

This chain's CDR3 is CASSLIRDTEAFF. The DNA of the CDR3 is TGTGCCAGCAGCTTAATCCGGGACACTGAAGCTTTCTTT. This chain connects TRBV7-2 to TRBJ1-1; unclear D gene. Trimming took 2 bases from V and 3 from J, leaving 7 bases between them. The CDR3 is 13 amino acids. Germline lookup yields CDR1 SGHTA and CDR2 FQGNSA.

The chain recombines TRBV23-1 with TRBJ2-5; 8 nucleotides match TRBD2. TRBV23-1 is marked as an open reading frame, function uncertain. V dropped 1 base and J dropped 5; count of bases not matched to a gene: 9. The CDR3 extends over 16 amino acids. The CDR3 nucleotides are TGCGCCAGCAGTCAATGGGCGGGGGGAGTTCGGGAGACCCAGTACTTC. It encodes CASSQWAGGVRETQYF.

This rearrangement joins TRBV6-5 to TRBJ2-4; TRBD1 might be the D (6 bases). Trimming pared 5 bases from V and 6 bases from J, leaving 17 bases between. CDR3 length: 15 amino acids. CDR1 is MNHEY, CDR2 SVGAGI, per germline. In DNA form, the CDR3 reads TGTGCCAGCAGTCCCGTCAGGACAGCAACAAACATTCAGTACTTC. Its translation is CASSPVRTATNIQYF.

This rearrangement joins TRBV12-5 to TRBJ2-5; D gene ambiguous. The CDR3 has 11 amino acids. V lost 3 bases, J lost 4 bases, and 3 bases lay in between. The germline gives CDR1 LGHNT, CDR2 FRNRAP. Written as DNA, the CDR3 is TGTGCTAGTGGTTTCTCAGAGACCCAGTACTTC. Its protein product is CASGFSETQYF.

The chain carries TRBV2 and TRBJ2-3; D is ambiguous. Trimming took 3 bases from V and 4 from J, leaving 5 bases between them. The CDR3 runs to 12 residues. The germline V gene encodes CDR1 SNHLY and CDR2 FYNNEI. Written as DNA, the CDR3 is TGTGCCAGCAGTGATCGGGCAGATACGCAGTATTTT. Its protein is CASSDRADTQYF.